The sequence of this T cell receptor beta chain was determined in a study of Ad26.COV2.S vaccination and SARS-CoV-2 variants. TCRdb keeps only in-frame clones here, not all; method: immunoSEQ multiplex PCR. The data show 410,000 or so clones, with 90% seen just once and 12% held by the top ten. Stated treatment: approximately 18 received Ad26.COV2.S at low or high dose, single or two shots; a few received placebo; per-sample allocation not given. Specimens were obtained on day 63 following the first vaccine or placebo injection. Vaccine was an Ad26 vector expressing Wuhan-strain SARS-CoV-2 spike. In germline, CDR1 is MDHEN, CDR2 SYDVKM. J gave up 4 bases and V 8 bases, and 19 bases lay outside the gene matches. The CDR3 runs 17 residues.

The chain employs TRBV28 and TRBJ1-2; 7 bases map to TRBD1. The sample in question was peripheral blood, obtained in a trial of Ad26.COV2.S vaccine versus placebo. This receptor was taken from a person aged 18-65 years who received the Ad26.COV2.S COVID-19 vaccine or a placebo. The CDR3 coding sequence is TGTGCCAGCGGAGACATTAGCGGGGGGGACAGAACCTATGGCTACACCTTC. Translated: CASGDISGGDRTYGYTF.